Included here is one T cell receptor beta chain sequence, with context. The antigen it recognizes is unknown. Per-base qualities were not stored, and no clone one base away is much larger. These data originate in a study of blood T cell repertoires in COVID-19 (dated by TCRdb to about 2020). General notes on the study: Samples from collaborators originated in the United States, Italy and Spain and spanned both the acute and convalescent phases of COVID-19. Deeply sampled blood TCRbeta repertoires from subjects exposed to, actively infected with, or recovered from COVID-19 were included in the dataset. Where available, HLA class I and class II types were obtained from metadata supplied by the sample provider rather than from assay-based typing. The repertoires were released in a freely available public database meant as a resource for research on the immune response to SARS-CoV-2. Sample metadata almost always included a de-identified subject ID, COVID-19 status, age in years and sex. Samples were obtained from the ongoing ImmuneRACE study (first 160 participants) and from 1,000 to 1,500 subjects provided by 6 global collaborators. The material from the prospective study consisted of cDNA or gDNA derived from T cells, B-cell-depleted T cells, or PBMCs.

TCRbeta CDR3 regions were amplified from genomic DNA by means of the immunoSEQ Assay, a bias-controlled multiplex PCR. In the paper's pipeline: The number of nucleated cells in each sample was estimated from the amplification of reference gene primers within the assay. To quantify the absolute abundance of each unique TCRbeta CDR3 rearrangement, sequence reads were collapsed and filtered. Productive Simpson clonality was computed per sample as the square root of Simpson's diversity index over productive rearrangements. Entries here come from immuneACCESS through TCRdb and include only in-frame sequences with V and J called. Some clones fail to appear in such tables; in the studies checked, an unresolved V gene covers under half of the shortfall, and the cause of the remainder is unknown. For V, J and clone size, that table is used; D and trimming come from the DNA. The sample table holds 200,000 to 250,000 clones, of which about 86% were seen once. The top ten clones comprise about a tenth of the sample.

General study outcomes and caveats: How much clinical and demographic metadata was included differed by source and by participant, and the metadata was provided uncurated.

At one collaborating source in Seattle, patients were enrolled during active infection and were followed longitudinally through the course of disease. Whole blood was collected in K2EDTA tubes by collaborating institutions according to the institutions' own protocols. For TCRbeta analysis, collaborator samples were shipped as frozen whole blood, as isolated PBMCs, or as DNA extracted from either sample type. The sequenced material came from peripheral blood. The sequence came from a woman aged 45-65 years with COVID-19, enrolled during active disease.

The CDR3 amino acid sequence is: CSVDWTGGNEQFF. The nucleotides read TGCAGCGTTGATTGGACAGGGGGCAATGAGCAGTTCTTC. In this chain, TRBV29-1 is recombined with TRBJ2-1; 10 central bases correspond to TRBD1. Including the terminal cysteine and phenylalanine, the CDR3 comprises 13 residues. Of the read, only the CDR3 DNA is kept; its 39 bases are in frame from base 1. Relative to germline, V is missing 3 bases and J is missing 6 bases, with 2 bases of the junction outside any gene match. As encoded in the germline V gene, CDR1 is SQVTM while CDR2 is ANQGSEA.